This T cell receptor beta chain came from a study of blood T cells in healthy people across ages. Study-wide results and caveats: Diversity was higher, and naive CD4+ cells more numerous, in long-lived donors than in aged donors.

On this clonotype: Its cognate antigen is unknown.

A second PCR, run for roughly 7 to 11 cycles, used a sample-barcoded 5' primer plus a J-beta primer mix. From the 5' RACE reads, TCRdb called clonotypes with MiXCR, one entry per CDR3 protein. This table holds roughly 2 million distinct CDR3 sequences, around 48% found once. Germline CDR1 is MNHEY and CDR2 is SVGAGI. Trimming shortened V by 6 bases and J by 2 bases, and 16 bases separated the two germline ends. The CDR3 runs 15 residues. Input material: blood. The receptor comes from a woman aged 40 to 50 in good health. V is TRBV6-5 and J is TRBJ2-5; D perhaps matches TRBD2 (5 bases). The CDR3 DNA follows: TGTGCCAGCAGGCCATTGAGGAGGAGGCAAGAGACCCAGTACTTC. As protein: CASRPLRRRQETQYF.